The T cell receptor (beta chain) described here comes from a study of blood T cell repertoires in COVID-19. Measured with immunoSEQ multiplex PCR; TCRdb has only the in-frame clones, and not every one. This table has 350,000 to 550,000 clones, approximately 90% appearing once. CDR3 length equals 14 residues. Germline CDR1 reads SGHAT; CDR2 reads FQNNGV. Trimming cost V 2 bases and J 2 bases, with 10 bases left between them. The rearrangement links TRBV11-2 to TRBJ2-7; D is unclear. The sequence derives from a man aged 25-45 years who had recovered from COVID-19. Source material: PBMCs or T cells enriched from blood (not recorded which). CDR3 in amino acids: CASSLMELTYEQYF. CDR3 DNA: TGTGCCAGCAGCTTAATGGAGCTAACCTACGAGCAGTACTTC.